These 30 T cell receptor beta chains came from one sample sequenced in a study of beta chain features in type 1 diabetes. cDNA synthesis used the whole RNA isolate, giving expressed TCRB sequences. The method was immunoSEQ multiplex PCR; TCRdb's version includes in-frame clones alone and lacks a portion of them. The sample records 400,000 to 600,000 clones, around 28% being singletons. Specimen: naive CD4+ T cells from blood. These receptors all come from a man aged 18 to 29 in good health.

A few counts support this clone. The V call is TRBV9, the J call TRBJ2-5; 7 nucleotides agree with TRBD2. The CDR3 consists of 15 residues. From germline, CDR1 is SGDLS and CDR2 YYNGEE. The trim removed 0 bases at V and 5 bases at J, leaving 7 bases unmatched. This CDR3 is CASSVDNGGGETQYF. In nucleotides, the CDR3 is TGTGCCAGCAGCGTAGATAACGGGGGAGGGGAGACCCAGTACTTC.

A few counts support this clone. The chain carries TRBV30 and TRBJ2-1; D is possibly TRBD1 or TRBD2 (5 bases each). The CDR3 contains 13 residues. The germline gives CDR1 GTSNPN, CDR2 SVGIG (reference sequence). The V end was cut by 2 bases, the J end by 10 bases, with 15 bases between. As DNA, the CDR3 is TGTGCCTGGAGTCCCGGGACGCCAAGGGAGCAGTTCTTC. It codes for CAWSPGTPREQFF.

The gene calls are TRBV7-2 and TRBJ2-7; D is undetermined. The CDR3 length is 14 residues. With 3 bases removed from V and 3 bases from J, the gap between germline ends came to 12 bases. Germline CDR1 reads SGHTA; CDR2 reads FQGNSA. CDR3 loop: CASSLAAWDYEQYF. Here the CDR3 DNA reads TGTGCCAGCAGCTTGGCCGCATGGGACTACGAGCAGTACTTC.

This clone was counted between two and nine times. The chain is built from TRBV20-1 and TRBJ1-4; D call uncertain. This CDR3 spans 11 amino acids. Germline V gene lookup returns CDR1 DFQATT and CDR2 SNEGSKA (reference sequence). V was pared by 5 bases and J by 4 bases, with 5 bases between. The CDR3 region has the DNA TGCAGTGCTCAGAATAATGAAAAACTGTTTTTT. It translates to CSAQNNEKLFF.

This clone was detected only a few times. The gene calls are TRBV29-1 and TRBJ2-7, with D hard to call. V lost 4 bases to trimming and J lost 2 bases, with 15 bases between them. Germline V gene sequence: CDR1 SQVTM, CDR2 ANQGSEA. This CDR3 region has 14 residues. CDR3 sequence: CSVALSRNTYEQYF. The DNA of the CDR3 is TGCAGCGTTGCTCTCTCGCGGAATACCTACGAGCAGTACTTC.

CDR3 bases: TGTGCCACCAGCAGAGTAAGTTTCCACGAGCAGTACTTC. Translation: CATSRVSFHEQYF. This rearrangement joins TRBV15 to TRBJ2-7; D remains unclear. Germline V lookup: CDR1 LNHNV, CDR2 YYDKDF (reference sequence). Deletions cut 1 base from V and 5 bases from J, with 9 bases between. CDR3 size: 13 residues.

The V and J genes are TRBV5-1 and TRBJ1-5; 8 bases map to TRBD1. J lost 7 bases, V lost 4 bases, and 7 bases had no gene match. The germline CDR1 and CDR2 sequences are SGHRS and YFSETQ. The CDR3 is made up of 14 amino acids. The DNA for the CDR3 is TGCGCCAGCAGCCCGACGACAGGGGACCAGCCCCAGCATTTT. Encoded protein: CASSPTTGDQPQHF.

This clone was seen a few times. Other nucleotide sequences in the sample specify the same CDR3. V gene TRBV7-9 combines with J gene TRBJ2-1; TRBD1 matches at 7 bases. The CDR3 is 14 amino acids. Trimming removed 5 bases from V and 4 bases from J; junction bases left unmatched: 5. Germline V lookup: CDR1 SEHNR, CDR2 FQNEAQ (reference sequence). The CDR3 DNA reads TGTGCCAGCAGCAGCCGGGACAGTTACAATGAGCAGTTCTTC. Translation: CASSSRDSYNEQFF.

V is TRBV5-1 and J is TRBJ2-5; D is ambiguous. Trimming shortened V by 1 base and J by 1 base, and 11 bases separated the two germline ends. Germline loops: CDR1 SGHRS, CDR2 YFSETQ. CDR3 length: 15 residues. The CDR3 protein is CASSLSPSGQETQYF. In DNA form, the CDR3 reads TGCGCCAGCAGCTTGTCCCCTTCCGGCCAAGAGACCCAGTACTTC.

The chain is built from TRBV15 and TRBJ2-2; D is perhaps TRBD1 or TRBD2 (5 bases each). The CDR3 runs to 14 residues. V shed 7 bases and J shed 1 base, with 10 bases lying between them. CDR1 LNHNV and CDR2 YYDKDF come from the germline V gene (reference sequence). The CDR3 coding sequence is TGTGCCACCACGGGGACCAAGAACACCGGGGAGCTGTTTTTT. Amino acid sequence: CATTGTKNTGELFF.

As DNA, the CDR3 is TGCGCCAGCGCAGGACAGGGGGCGGGAGATACGCAGTATTTT. Its translation: CASAGQGAGDTQYF. The chain couples TRBV5-1 to TRBJ2-3; 11 nucleotides agree with TRBD1. After removal of 7 bases from V and 5 bases from J, the junction contained 6 bases not matched to a gene. Germline lookup yields CDR1 SGHRS and CDR2 YFSETQ. The CDR3 covers 14 residues.

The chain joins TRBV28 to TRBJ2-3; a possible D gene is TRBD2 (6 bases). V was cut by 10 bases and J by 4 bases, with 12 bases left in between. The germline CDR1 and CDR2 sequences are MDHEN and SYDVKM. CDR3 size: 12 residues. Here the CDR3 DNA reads TGTGCCACCGGAGGGCACGCAGATACGCAGTATTTT. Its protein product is CATGGHADTQYF.

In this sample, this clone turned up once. The CDR3 DNA reads TGTGCCAGCAGCCCCCGGGACAGGTGGGGCACAGATACGCAGTATTTT. Its protein is CASSPRDRWGTDTQYF. V and J are TRBV9 and TRBJ2-3; TRBD1 agrees at 8 bases. Germline V gene sequence: CDR1 SGDLS, CDR2 YYNGEE. V shed 4 bases, J shed 1 base, and the junction held 8 bases outside the gene matches. The CDR3 runs 16 residues. The complete variable domain, with remaining parts taken from reference TRBV9 and TRBJ2-3, reads DSGVTQTPKHLITATGQRVTLRCSPRSGDLSVYWYQQSLDQGLQFLIQYYNGEERAKGNILERFSAQQFPDLHSELNLSSLELGDSALYFCASSPRDRWGTDTQYFGPGTRLTVL.

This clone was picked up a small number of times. CDR3 residues: CASRSTGRKYNEQFF. The DNA for the CDR3 is TGTGCCAGCAGGTCAACAGGGAGAAAGTACAATGAGCAGTTCTTC. The rearrangement joins TRBV7-2 to TRBJ2-1, with D possibly TRBD1 on 6 matching bases. V shed 6 bases and J shed 4 bases, with 16 bases lying between them. The CDR3 is 15 residues long. Looked up from germline, CDR1 is SGHTA and CDR2 is FQGNSA.

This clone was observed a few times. The CDR3 region has the DNA TGTGCCAGCAGCCAAGTAACGGTCGCGTCCTACGAGCAGTACTTC. The encoded protein is CASSQVTVASYEQYF. The chain uses TRBV14 and TRBJ2-7; D gene unclear. CDR1 SGHDN and CDR2 FVKESK come from the germline V gene. V lost 1 base and J 1 base, leaving 11 bases between the germline ends. CDR3 length equals 15 residues.

The CDR3 nucleotides read TGCAGCGCAGGACAGGGGACTAACTATGGCTACACCTTC. This gives the protein CSAGQGTNYGYTF. The chain carries TRBV29-1 and TRBJ1-2; 9 bases match TRBD1. Trimming removed 7 bases from V and 0 bases from J; junction bases left unmatched: 3. The CDR3 consists of 13 residues. Germline V CDR1 and CDR2: SQVTM, ANQGSEA.

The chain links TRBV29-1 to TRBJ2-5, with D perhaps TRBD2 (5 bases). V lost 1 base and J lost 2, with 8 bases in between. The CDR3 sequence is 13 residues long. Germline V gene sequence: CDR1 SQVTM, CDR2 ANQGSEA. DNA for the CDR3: TGCAGCGTTGAAGGGGAGCGACAAGAGACCCAGTACTTC. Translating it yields CSVEGERQETQYF.

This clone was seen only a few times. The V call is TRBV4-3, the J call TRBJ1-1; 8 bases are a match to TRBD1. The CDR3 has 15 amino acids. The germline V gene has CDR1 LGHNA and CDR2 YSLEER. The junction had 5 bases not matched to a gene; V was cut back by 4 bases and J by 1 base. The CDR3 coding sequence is TGCGCCAGCAGCCGTGGGACAGGAGGGAACACTGAAGCTTTCTTT. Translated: CASSRGTGGNTEAFF.

CDR3 DNA: TGTGCCAGCAGGGCATTGGGAAACACAGATACGCAGTATTTT. Residues: CASRALGNTDTQYF. V is TRBV2 and J is TRBJ2-3; D is unresolved. Germline loops: CDR1 SNHLY, CDR2 FYNNEI. The CDR3 has 14 amino acids. V dropped 6 bases and J dropped 2 bases, with 12 bases sitting between them. The variable domain in full, completed from reference TRBV2 and TRBJ2-3, reads EPEVTQTPSHQVTQMGQEVILRCVPISNHLYFYWYRQILGQKVEFLVSFYNNEISEKSEIFDDQFSVERPDGSNFTLKIRSTKLEDSAMYFCASRALGNTDTQYFGPGTRLTVL.

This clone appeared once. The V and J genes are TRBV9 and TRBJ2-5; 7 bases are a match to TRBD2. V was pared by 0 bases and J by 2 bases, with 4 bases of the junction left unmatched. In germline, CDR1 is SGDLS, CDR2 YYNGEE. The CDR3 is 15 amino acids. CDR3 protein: CASSVALAEQETQYF. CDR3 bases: TGTGCCAGCAGCGTAGCGCTAGCGGAGCAAGAGACCCAGTACTTC.

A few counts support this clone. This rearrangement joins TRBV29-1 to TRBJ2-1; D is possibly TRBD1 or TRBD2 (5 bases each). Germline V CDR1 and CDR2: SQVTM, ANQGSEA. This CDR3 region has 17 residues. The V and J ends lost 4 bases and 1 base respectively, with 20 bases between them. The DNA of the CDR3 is TGCAGCGTTGTTGGTGGGCGAGGGGAAAGTTCCTACAATGAGCAGTTCTTC. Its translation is CSVVGGRGESSYNEQFF.

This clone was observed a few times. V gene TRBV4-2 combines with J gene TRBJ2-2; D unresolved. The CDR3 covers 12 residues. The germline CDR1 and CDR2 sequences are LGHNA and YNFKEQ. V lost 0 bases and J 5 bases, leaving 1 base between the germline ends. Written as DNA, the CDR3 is TGTGCCAGCAGCCAAGATACCGGGGAGCTGTTTTTT. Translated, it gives CASSQDTGELFF.

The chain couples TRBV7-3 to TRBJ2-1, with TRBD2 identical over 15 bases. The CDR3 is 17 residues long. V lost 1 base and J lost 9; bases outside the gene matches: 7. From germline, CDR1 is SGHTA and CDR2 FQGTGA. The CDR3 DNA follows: TGTGCCAGCAGCTTAAGACCGGGACTAGCGGGAGGTGGTGAGCAGTTCTTC. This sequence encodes CASSLRPGLAGGGEQFF.

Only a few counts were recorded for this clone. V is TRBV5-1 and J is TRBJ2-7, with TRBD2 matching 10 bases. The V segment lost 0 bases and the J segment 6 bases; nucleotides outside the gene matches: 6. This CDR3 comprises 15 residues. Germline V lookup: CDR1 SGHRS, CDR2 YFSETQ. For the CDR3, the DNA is TGCGCCAGCAGCTTGGAGGCTAGCGGGAGAATCGAGCAGTACTTC. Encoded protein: CASSLEASGRIEQYF.

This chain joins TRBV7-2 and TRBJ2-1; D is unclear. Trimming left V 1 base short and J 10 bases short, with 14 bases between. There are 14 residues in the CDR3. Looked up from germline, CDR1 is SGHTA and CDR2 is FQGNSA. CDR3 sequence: CASSLVGPVLEQFF. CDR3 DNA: TGTGCCAGCAGCTTAGTTGGTCCGGTATTGGAGCAGTTCTTC.

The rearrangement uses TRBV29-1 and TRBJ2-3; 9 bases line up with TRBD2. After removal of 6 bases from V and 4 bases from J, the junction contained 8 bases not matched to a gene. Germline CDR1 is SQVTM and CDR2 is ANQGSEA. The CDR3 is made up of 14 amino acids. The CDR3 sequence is CSVSTSGGADTQYF. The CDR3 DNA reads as TGCAGCGTGTCGACTAGCGGAGGGGCAGATACGCAGTATTTT.

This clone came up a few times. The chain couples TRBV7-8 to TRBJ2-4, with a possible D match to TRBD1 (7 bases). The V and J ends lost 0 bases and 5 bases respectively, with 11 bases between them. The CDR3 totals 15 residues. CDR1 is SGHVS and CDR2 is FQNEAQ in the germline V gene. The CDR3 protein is CASSLAPGGQNIQYF. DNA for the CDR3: TGTGCCAGCAGCTTAGCGCCAGGGGGGCAAAACATTCAGTACTTC.

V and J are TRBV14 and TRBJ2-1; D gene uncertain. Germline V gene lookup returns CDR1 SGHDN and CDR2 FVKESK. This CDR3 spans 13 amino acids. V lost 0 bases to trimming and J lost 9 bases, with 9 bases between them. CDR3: CASSQDLGTEQFF. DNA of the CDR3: TGTGCCAGCAGCCAAGACTTGGGTACTGAGCAGTTCTTC.

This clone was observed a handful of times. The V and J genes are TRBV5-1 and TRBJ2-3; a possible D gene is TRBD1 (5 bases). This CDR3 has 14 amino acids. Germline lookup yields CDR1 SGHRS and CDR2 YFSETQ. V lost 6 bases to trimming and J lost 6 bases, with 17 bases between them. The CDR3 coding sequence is TGCGCCAGCACCCGTAGGGGCGCGAGGGATACGCAGTATTTT. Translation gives CASTRRGARDTQYF.

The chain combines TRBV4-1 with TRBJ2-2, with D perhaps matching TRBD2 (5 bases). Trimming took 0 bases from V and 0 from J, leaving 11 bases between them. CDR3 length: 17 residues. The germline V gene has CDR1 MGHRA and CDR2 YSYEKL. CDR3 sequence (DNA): TGCGCCAGCAGCCAAGACGAATCCGGGGCGAACACCGGGGAGCTGTTTTTT. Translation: CASSQDESGANTGELFF.